Below are 6 T cell receptor beta chains sequenced from a single sample in a study of Ad26.COV2.S vaccination and SARS-CoV-2 variants. Treatment specified: 15 to 20 received Ad26.COV2.S at low or high dose, single or two shots; several received placebo; per-sample allocation not given. Material that was analyzed had been drawn on day 63 after the first vaccine or placebo injection. Generated by immunoSEQ multiplex PCR, the TCRdb table keeps only in-frame clones and is missing some. The table lists a few hundred thousand clones, 80% to 90% of them singletons. The sequencing used peripheral blood, collected in a trial of Ad26.COV2.S vaccine versus placebo. These receptors were obtained from a person between 18 and 60 years old who received the Ad26.COV2.S COVID-19 vaccine or a placebo.

This chain connects TRBV5-1 to TRBJ2-7; 8 positions agree with TRBD2. The CDR3 consists of 15 residues. Germline CDR1 is SGHRS and CDR2 is YFSETQ. V lost 3 bases to trimming and J lost 2 bases; unmatched junction nucleotides: 7. The CDR3 spells CASSSGRANPYEQYF. CDR3 coding DNA: TGCGCCAGCAGCTCCGGGAGGGCCAACCCCTACGAGCAGTACTTC.

This clone was seen many times. The chain recombines TRBV18 with TRBJ1-1; D is uncertain. Trimming pared 3 bases from V and 8 bases from J, leaving 13 bases between. The CDR3 is made up of 13 amino acids. Germline loops: CDR1 KGHSH, CDR2 LQKENI. The CDR3 is CASSPSQSTEAFF. DNA of the CDR3: TGTGCCAGCTCACCCTCTCAGAGTACAGAAGCTTTCTTT.

The genes are TRBV2 and TRBJ1-1; D gene ambiguous. Germline CDR1 and CDR2: SNHLY and FYNNEI. The CDR3 is 14 residues long. Between the trimmed V and J ends, which lost 4 bases and 0 bases, there was a span of 9 bases. The CDR3 spells CASSAQVLNTEAFF. For the CDR3, the DNA is TGTGCCAGCAGTGCGCAGGTACTGAACACTGAAGCTTTCTTT.

This sequence joins TRBV7-2 and TRBJ1-5; possibly TRBD1 for D (6 bases). Trimming shortened V by 4 bases and J by 0 bases, and 10 bases separated the two germline ends. The germline V gene has CDR1 SGHTA and CDR2 FQGNSA. The CDR3 runs to 15 residues. This CDR3 reads CASSSRDNSNQPQHF. For the CDR3, the DNA is TGTGCCAGCAGCTCCCGGGACAATAGCAATCAGCCCCAGCATTTT. Complete variable domain (other parts from reference TRBV7-2 and TRBJ1-5): GAGVSQSPSNKVTEKGKDVELRCDPISGHTALYWYRQSLGQGLEFLIYFQGNSAPDKSGLPSDRFSAERTGGSVSTLTIQRTQQEDSAVYLCASSSRDNSNQPQHFGDGTRLSIL.

This clone showed up just a few times. V gene TRBV12-3 or TRBV12-4 combines with J gene TRBJ1-2; a possible D gene is TRBD1 (5 bases). The CDR3 is 13 residues long. Trimming removed 3 bases at V and 4 bases at J, with 9 bases between. The CDR3, as DNA: TGTGCCAGCAGTTTTTTGGGGGGCTATGGCTACACCTTC. As protein: CASSFLGGYGYTF.

This clone appeared a few times. The V gene is TRBV6-6, the J gene TRBJ2-2; D unclear. Germline V gene lookup returns CDR1 MNHNY and CDR2 SVGAGI (reference sequence). The CDR3 has 14 amino acids. V was clipped by 2 bases and J by 6 bases, with 10 bases between them. The CDR3 nucleotides are TGTGCCAGCAGTTACCAGACAAACGCCGGGGAGCTGTTTTTT. Translating it yields CASSYQTNAGELFF.